The rows below give T cell receptor beta chains drawn from one sample of a study of blood T cell repertoires in COVID-19. Clones were read by immunoSEQ multiplex PCR, and TCRdb kept only the in-frame ones, dropping some. The table has 200,000 to 250,000 clones, more than 75% seen once; the top ten hold approximately 12%. Sequencing was done on a sample of peripheral blood. The receptor source for this set is a woman in her forties with acute or convalescent COVID-19. The CDR3 runs from the conserved cysteine through the conserved F or W. Fields, in order: V gene, J gene, CDR3 length, D gene, clone size, CDR3 protein, CDR3 DNA. A D gene is named only where the DNA matches it firmly. Only part of the rows carry a size: once, few, many, or a class if the clone is expanded.

V gene: TRBV14
J gene: TRBJ1-5
CDR3 length: 16
D gene: TRBD1
clone size: NA
CDR3 protein: CASSQDKGQRYQPQHF
CDR3 DNA: TGTGCCAGCAGCCAAGATAAGGGACAGAGATATCAGCCCCAGCATTTT

V gene: TRBV12-3/TRBV12-4
J gene: TRBJ1-2
CDR3 length: 13
D gene: NA
clone size: NA
CDR3 protein: CASSPGINYGYTF
CDR3 DNA: TGTGCCAGCAGCCCCGGGATTAACTATGGCTACACCTTC

V gene: TRBV30
J gene: TRBJ2-7
CDR3 length: 14
D gene: NA
clone size: NA
CDR3 protein: CAWSKGQGGYEQYF
CDR3 DNA: TGTGCCTGGAGTAAAGGGCAGGGGGGCTACGAGCAGTACTTC

V gene: TRBV6-1
J gene: TRBJ1-1
CDR3 length: 14
D gene: NA
clone size: NA
CDR3 protein: CASSEGGPFTEAFF
CDR3 DNA: TGTGCCAGCAGTGAGGGGGGGCCTTTCACTGAAGCTTTCTTT

V gene: TRBV27
J gene: TRBJ2-2
CDR3 length: 15
D gene: NA
clone size: NA
CDR3 protein: CASSLVGRGAGELFF
CDR3 DNA: TGTGCCAGCAGTTTGGTGGGCAGGGGCGCCGGGGAGCTGTTTTTT

V gene: TRBV27
J gene: TRBJ1-2
CDR3 length: 16
D gene: TRBD1
clone size: NA
CDR3 protein: CASSSLPGTGIYGYTF
CDR3 DNA: TGTGCCAGCAGTTCCTTACCCGGGACAGGGATCTATGGCTACACCTTC

V gene: TRBV19
J gene: TRBJ1-6
CDR3 length: 14
D gene: NA
clone size: once
CDR3 protein: CASSIGGGNSPLHF
CDR3 DNA: TGTGCCAGTAGTATAGGGGGCGGTAATTCACCCCTCCACTTT

V gene: TRBV10-2
J gene: TRBJ1-5
CDR3 length: 17
D gene: NA
clone size: NA
CDR3 protein: CASSDPSQDYSNQPQHF
CDR3 DNA: TGCGCCAGCAGTGACCCTTCACAGGATTATAGCAATCAGCCCCAGCATTTT

V gene: TRBV5-1
J gene: TRBJ1-4
CDR3 length: 13
D gene: NA
clone size: few
CDR3 protein: CASTTGTNEKLFF
CDR3 DNA: TGCGCCAGCACGACAGGAACTAATGAAAAACTGTTTTTT

V gene: TRBV11-2
J gene: TRBJ1-1
CDR3 length: 14
D gene: NA
clone size: NA
CDR3 protein: CASSLGTMNTEAFF
CDR3 DNA: TGTGCCAGCAGCTTAGGGACTATGAACACTGAAGCTTTCTTT

V gene: TRBV27
J gene: TRBJ1-6
CDR3 length: 16
D gene: NA
clone size: NA
CDR3 protein: CASSKIGAAYNSPLHF
CDR3 DNA: TGTGCCAGCAGCAAAATAGGGGCGGCCTATAATTCACCCCTCCACTTT

V gene: TRBV6-2/TRBV6-3
J gene: TRBJ2-5
CDR3 length: 14
D gene: NA
clone size: NA
CDR3 protein: CASSSGTGRETQYF
CDR3 DNA: TGTGCCAGCAGTTCCGGGACGGGGAGGGAGACCCAGTACTTC

V gene: TRBV24-1
J gene: TRBJ2-5
CDR3 length: 13
D gene: NA
clone size: NA
CDR3 protein: CATSAVNQETQYF
CDR3 DNA: TGTGCCACCAGTGCGGTTAACCAAGAGACCCAGTACTTC

V gene: TRBV3-1/TRBV3-2
J gene: TRBJ1-2
CDR3 length: 18
D gene: NA
clone size: NA
CDR3 protein: CASSQADQDSKFNYGYTF
CDR3 DNA: TGTGCCAGCAGCCAAGCCGACCAGGACAGCAAATTTAACTATGGCTACACCTTC

V gene: TRBV7-9
J gene: TRBJ2-2
CDR3 length: 16
D gene: TRBD2
clone size: NA
CDR3 protein: CASSITSGPNTGELFF
CDR3 DNA: TGTGCCAGCAGCATAACTAGCGGGCCCAACACCGGGGAGCTGTTTTTT

V gene: TRBV24-1
J gene: TRBJ2-3
CDR3 length: 14
D gene: TRBD2
clone size: NA
CDR3 protein: CATSDPGLADTQYF
CDR3 DNA: TGTGCCACCAGTGATCCAGGACTAGCAGATACGCAGTATTTT

V gene: TRBV7-2
J gene: TRBJ2-7
CDR3 length: 13
D gene: TRBD2
clone size: few
CDR3 protein: CASRDAGGREQYF
CDR3 DNA: TGTGCCAGCAGAGATGCGGGAGGACGAGAGCAGTACTTC

V gene: TRBV10-3
J gene: TRBJ2-3
CDR3 length: 16
D gene: TRBD1
clone size: NA
CDR3 protein: CAISGTDRLLPDTQYF
CDR3 DNA: TGTGCCATCAGTGGTACGGACAGGCTTTTACCAGATACGCAGTATTTT

V gene: TRBV24-1
J gene: TRBJ2-1
CDR3 length: 14
D gene: TRBD2
clone size: NA
CDR3 protein: CASGTSGIAREQFF
CDR3 DNA: TGTGCCTCTGGGACTAGCGGGATTGCGAGGGAGCAGTTCTTC

V gene: TRBV5-6
J gene: TRBJ2-7
CDR3 length: 16
D gene: TRBD2
clone size: NA
CDR3 protein: CASSSWTSGSPYEQYF
CDR3 DNA: TGTGCCAGCAGCTCCTGGACTAGCGGGAGCCCCTACGAGCAGTACTTC

V gene: TRBV20-1
J gene: TRBJ1-1
CDR3 length: 11
D gene: NA
clone size: NA
CDR3 protein: CSARKGTEAFF
CDR3 DNA: TGCAGTGCCAGAAAGGGGACTGAAGCTTTCTTT

V gene: TRBV6-5
J gene: TRBJ1-6
CDR3 length: 13
D gene: NA
clone size: NA
CDR3 protein: CASSYGTSGTLHF
CDR3 DNA: TGTGCCAGCAGTTACGGGACTAGCGGGACCCTCCACTTT

V gene: TRBV5-4
J gene: TRBJ1-1
CDR3 length: 15
D gene: NA
clone size: NA
CDR3 protein: CASSPETAVYTEAFF
CDR3 DNA: TGTGCCAGCAGCCCCGAGACAGCAGTCTACACTGAAGCTTTCTTT

V gene: TRBV5-1
J gene: TRBJ2-1
CDR3 length: 13
D gene: NA
clone size: NA
CDR3 protein: CASSFSVRNEQFF
CDR3 DNA: TGCGCCAGCAGCTTTAGCGTCCGCAATGAGCAGTTCTTC

V gene: TRBV3-1/TRBV3-2
J gene: TRBJ1-1
CDR3 length: 13
D gene: NA
clone size: NA
CDR3 protein: CASSQFRDTEAFF
CDR3 DNA: TGTGCCAGCAGCCAGTTTCGGGACACTGAAGCTTTCTTT

V gene: TRBV4-3
J gene: TRBJ1-2
CDR3 length: 15
D gene: NA
clone size: NA
CDR3 protein: CASSPSRDWNYGYTF
CDR3 DNA: TGCGCCAGCAGCCCATCACGGGATTGGAACTATGGCTACACCTTC

V gene: TRBV27
J gene: TRBJ2-7
CDR3 length: 13
D gene: TRBD1
clone size: NA
CDR3 protein: CASSWGTGNEQYF
CDR3 DNA: TGTGCCAGCAGTTGGGGGACAGGGAACGAGCAGTACTTC

V gene: TRBV3-1/TRBV3-2
J gene: TRBJ2-7
CDR3 length: 13
D gene: NA
clone size: NA
CDR3 protein: CASSQRSTYEQYF
CDR3 DNA: TGTGCCAGCAGCCAACGGAGCACCTACGAGCAGTACTTC

V gene: TRBV3-1/TRBV3-2
J gene: TRBJ2-7
CDR3 length: 17
D gene: TRBD2
clone size: NA
CDR3 protein: CASSQGLAGDKSYEQYF
CDR3 DNA: TGTGCCAGCAGCCAAGGACTAGCGGGAGATAAGTCCTACGAGCAGTACTTC

V gene: TRBV5-1
J gene: TRBJ1-3
CDR3 length: 14
D gene: TRBD1
clone size: NA
CDR3 protein: CASNPGTAGNTIYF
CDR3 DNA: TGCGCCAGCAATCCGGGGACAGCCGGAAACACCATATATTTT

V gene: TRBV6-1
J gene: TRBJ1-2
CDR3 length: 13
D gene: NA
clone size: NA
CDR3 protein: CASSELAVHGYTF
CDR3 DNA: TGTGCCAGCAGTGAATTGGCAGTCCATGGCTACACCTTC

V gene: TRBV6-5
J gene: TRBJ2-7
CDR3 length: 12
D gene: NA
clone size: NA
CDR3 protein: CASGVEFSRLYF
CDR3 DNA: TGTGCCAGCGGAGTAGAGTTCTCAAGGTTGTACTTC

V gene: TRBV10-3
J gene: TRBJ2-7
CDR3 length: 14
D gene: TRBD1
clone size: NA
CDR3 protein: CAMSRDRDSYEQYF
CDR3 DNA: TGTGCCATGAGCCGGGACAGGGATTCCTACGAGCAGTACTTC

V gene: TRBV6-4
J gene: TRBJ1-1
CDR3 length: 13
D gene: TRBD1
clone size: once
CDR3 protein: CASSRTGATEAFF
CDR3 DNA: TGTGCCAGCAGCCGGACAGGGGCCACTGAAGCTTTCTTT

V gene: TRBV4-1
J gene: TRBJ1-6
CDR3 length: 16
D gene: TRBD1
clone size: NA
CDR3 protein: CASSQDHTDRGSPLHF
CDR3 DNA: TGCGCCAGCAGCCAAGATCATACGGACAGGGGTTCACCCCTCCACTTT

V gene: TRBV3-1/TRBV3-2
J gene: TRBJ2-1
CDR3 length: 11
D gene: NA
clone size: NA
CDR3 protein: CASTRGDEQFF
CDR3 DNA: TGTGCCAGCACCAGGGGGGACGAGCAGTTCTTC

V gene: TRBV6-6
J gene: TRBJ1-1
CDR3 length: 13
D gene: TRBD1
clone size: few
CDR3 protein: CASTDGQGYGAFF
CDR3 DNA: TGTGCCAGCACCGATGGACAGGGGTACGGAGCTTTCTTT

V gene: TRBV5-1
J gene: TRBJ1-1
CDR3 length: 14
D gene: NA
clone size: NA
CDR3 protein: CASSLEQGGAEAFF
CDR3 DNA: TGCGCCAGCAGCCTAGAACAGGGAGGGGCTGAAGCTTTCTTT

V gene: TRBV10-2
J gene: TRBJ1-5
CDR3 length: 15
D gene: NA
clone size: NA
CDR3 protein: CASSLAGGGGQPQHF
CDR3 DNA: TGCGCCAGCAGCTTGGCGGGGGGCGGGGGTCAGCCCCAGCATTTT

V gene: TRBV11-2
J gene: TRBJ2-1
CDR3 length: 18
D gene: NA
clone size: NA
CDR3 protein: CASSLGRPWKTSYNEQFF
CDR3 DNA: TGTGCCAGCAGCTTAGGGAGGCCCTGGAAAACCTCCTACAATGAGCAGTTCTTC

V gene: TRBV7-9
J gene: TRBJ2-7
CDR3 length: 14
D gene: TRBD2
clone size: NA
CDR3 protein: CASSFSGGSYEQYF
CDR3 DNA: TGTGCCAGCAGCTTTAGCGGGGGATCCTACGAGCAGTACTTC

V gene: TRBV5-5
J gene: TRBJ1-4
CDR3 length: 17
D gene: NA
clone size: once
CDR3 protein: CASSELLGRGSSEKLFF
CDR3 DNA: TGTGCCAGCAGCGAACTATTAGGGAGAGGTAGTAGTGAAAAACTGTTTTTT

V gene: TRBV11-3
J gene: TRBJ2-1
CDR3 length: 15
D gene: NA
clone size: NA
CDR3 protein: CASSAGFSIHDEQFF
CDR3 DNA: TGTGCCAGCAGCGCAGGGTTTTCAATACACGATGAGCAGTTCTTC

V gene: TRBV6-5
J gene: TRBJ2-7
CDR3 length: 13
D gene: TRBD1
clone size: NA
CDR3 protein: CASVSGTGGEQYF
CDR3 DNA: TGTGCCAGCGTATCCGGGACAGGGGGCGAGCAGTACTTC

V gene: TRBV18
J gene: TRBJ1-1
CDR3 length: 14
D gene: NA
clone size: NA
CDR3 protein: CASSLQDGNTEAFF
CDR3 DNA: TGTGCCAGCTCATTACAGGATGGGAACACTGAAGCTTTCTTT

V gene: TRBV7-2
J gene: TRBJ2-7
CDR3 length: 14
D gene: TRBD2
clone size: NA
CDR3 protein: CASSATSGTYEQYF
CDR3 DNA: TGTGCCAGCAGCGCGACTAGCGGGACCTACGAGCAGTACTTC

V gene: TRBV6-6
J gene: TRBJ1-1
CDR3 length: 18
D gene: TRBD1
clone size: NA
CDR3 protein: CASSQDRGTLPGNTEAFF
CDR3 DNA: TGTGCCAGCAGTCAGGACAGGGGGACTCTTCCTGGGAACACTGAAGCTTTCTTT

V gene: TRBV27
J gene: TRBJ1-2
CDR3 length: 15
D gene: TRBD1
clone size: NA
CDR3 protein: CASSLSTGQFYGYTF
CDR3 DNA: TGTGCCAGCAGTTTATCGACGGGACAGTTCTATGGCTACACCTTC

V gene: TRBV19
J gene: TRBJ1-2
CDR3 length: 15
D gene: TRBD1
clone size: NA
CDR3 protein: CASSIIGGGSYGYTF
CDR3 DNA: TGTGCCAGTAGTATCATTGGAGGGGGCTCTTACGGCTACACCTTC

V gene: TRBV11-2
J gene: TRBJ2-5
CDR3 length: 14
D gene: NA
clone size: once
CDR3 protein: CASSLGLAGETQYF
CDR3 DNA: TGTGCCAGCAGCTTAGGCCTAGCCGGAGAGACCCAGTACTTC

V gene: TRBV6-5
J gene: TRBJ1-1
CDR3 length: 13
D gene: NA
clone size: NA
CDR3 protein: CASSYGAYTEAFF
CDR3 DNA: TGTGCCAGCAGTTACGGGGCGTACACTGAAGCTTTCTTT

V gene: TRBV2
J gene: TRBJ2-2
CDR3 length: 16
D gene: TRBD2
clone size: NA
CDR3 protein: CASRGGTSGNTGELFF
CDR3 DNA: TGTGCCAGCAGAGGGGGGACTAGCGGAAACACCGGGGAGCTGTTTTTT

V gene: TRBV7-3
J gene: TRBJ2-1
CDR3 length: 16
D gene: TRBD2
clone size: few
CDR3 protein: CASSSRLAGGRGEQFF
CDR3 DNA: TGTGCCAGCAGTTCCCGACTAGCGGGGGGTCGGGGTGAGCAGTTCTTC